There are a few counts of the clone carrying this T cell receptor beta chain. Antigen unknown. This entry belongs to a study of post-analysis software for immune sequencing data. The wider study: Recorded subtypes: relapsing-remitting, secondary progressive, progressive-relapsing; some patients unannotated.

Study-level findings and limits: Four or five TRBV segments, TRBV5-6, TRBV5-1 and TRBV20-1 among them, were found more frequent in patients than controls. Significantly decreased normalized Chao1 diversity was recorded for multiple sclerosis patients relative to controls.

Prepared TCR beta cDNA libraries contained unique molecular identifiers. The authors obtained 400,000 to 600,000 cDNA molecules from approximately 0.91 to 9.4 million T cells. TCRdb called the PCR reads again in MiXCR, with one record for every CDR3 protein. In the table there are hundreds of thousands of distinct CDR3 sequences, 55% to 60% of which are singletons. This CDR3 is built from 16 residues. CDR1 is MGHRA, CDR2 YSYEKL, per germline. This rearrangement joins TRBV4-1 to TRBJ2-7, with 9 bases identical to TRBD2. The J call may be in error: the DNA end matches TRBJ2-5 better. The sample consisted of blood. The sequence came from a girl aged 2 to 9 with multiple sclerosis. Here the CDR3 DNA reads TGCGCCAGCAGCCAAGATGGGACTAGCAGAGCGGAGACCCAGTACTTC. This gives the protein CASSQDGTSRAETQYF.